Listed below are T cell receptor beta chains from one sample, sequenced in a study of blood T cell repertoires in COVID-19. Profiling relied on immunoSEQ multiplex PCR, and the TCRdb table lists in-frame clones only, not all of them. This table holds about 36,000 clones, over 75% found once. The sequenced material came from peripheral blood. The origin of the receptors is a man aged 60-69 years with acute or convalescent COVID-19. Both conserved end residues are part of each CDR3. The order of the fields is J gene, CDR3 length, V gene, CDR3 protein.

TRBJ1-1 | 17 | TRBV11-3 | CASSLVIWRQPNTEAFF
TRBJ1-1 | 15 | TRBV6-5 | CASSKRTGRNTEAFF
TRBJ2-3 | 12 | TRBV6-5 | CASRRTGDTQYF
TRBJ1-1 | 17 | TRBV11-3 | CASSLPIQYRGVSEAFF
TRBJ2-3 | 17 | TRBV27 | CASSLRTGGSTTDTQYF
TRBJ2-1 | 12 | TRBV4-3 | CASSQGRNEQFF
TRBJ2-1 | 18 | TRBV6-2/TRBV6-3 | CASSYSHPRQGAHNEQFF
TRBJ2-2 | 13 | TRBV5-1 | CASSLWGAGELFF
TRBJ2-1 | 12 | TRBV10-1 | CASGKDWAEQFF
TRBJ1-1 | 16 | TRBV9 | CASSPGGRGGGTEAFF
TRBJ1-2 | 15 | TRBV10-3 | CAISDPKGAGYGYTF
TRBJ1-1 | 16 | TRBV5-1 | CASSPGGAGQNTEAFF
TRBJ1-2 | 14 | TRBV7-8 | CASSLGAENYGYTF
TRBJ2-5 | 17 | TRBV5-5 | CASSPSLQGVYQETQYF
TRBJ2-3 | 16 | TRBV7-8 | CASSLGVTGFGDTQYF
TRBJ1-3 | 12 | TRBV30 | CAWRSAGGNTNF
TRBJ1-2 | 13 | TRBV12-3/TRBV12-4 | CASSLPPGLGYTF
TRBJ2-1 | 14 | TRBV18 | CASSPPDIYNEQFF
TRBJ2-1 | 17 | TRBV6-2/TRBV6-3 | CASSYFTVAVANNEQFF
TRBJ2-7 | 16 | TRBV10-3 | CAISVLPSGSTYEQYF
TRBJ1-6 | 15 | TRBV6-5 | CASRDRESYNSPLHF
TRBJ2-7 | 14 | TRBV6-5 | CASSLTGGLYEQYF
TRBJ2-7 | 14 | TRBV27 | CASSLMADSYEQYF
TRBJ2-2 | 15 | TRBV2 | CASSVISGDTGELFF
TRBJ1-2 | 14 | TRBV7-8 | CASSFWVAGDGYTF
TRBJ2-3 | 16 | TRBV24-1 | CATSDKRGIGTDTQYF
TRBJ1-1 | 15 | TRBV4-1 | CASSQSLGSHTEAFF
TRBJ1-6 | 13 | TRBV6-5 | CASWDRNNSPLHF
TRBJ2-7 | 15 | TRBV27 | CASSFRAGVNYEQYF
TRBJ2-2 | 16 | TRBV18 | CASSLIRDTSPGELFF
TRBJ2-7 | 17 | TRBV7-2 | CASSLVPPTGFIYEQYF
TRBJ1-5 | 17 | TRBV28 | CASSFYRGLGGNQPQHF
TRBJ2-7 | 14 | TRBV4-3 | CASSQGAGPAGQYF
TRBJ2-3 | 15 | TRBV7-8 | CASSLASGRLDTQYF
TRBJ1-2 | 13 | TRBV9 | CASSVDGFGGYTF
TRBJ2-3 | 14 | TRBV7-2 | CASSLQQGFNTQYF
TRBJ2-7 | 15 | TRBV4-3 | CASSQDRGRTYEQYF
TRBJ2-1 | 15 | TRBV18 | CASSPGQGAGNEQFF
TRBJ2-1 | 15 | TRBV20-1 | CSASTSSDSYNEQFF
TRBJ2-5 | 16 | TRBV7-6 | CASSLVLAGGVKTQYF
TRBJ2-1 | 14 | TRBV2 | CASSQGLAGVEQFF
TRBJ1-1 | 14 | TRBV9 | CASSAQAGGGGAFF
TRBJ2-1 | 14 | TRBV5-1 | CASSTQLVSGEQFF
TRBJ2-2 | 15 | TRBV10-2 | CASREGGAHTGELFF
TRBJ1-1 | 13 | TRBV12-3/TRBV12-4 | CASSLDGNTEAFF
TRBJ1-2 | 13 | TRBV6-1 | CASSEGQGRGYTF
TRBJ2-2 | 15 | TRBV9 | CASSDSGMGFGELFF
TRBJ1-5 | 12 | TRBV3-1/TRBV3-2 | CASSLPNQPQHF